This TCR beta chain is drawn from a study of blood T cell repertoires in COVID-19. Study in general: Sites across the United States, Italy and Spain contributed samples from acute and convalescent COVID-19. The cDNA or gDNA used as material had been derived from T cells, B-cell-depleted T cells, or PBMCs.

The J segment lost 4 bases and the V segment lost 5 bases, leaving 12 bases of the junction unmatched. Germline CDR1 is GTSNPN and CDR2 is SVGIG (reference sequence). CDR3 length equals 16 residues. Sequencing used immunoSEQ multiplex PCR; TCRdb keeps in-frame clones, though not all of them. Counted here are roughly 26,000 clones, approximately 93% occurring once; the ten biggest clones make up roughly 4%. Sequenced sample: peripheral blood. V is TRBV30 and J is TRBJ1-4; 8 bases map to TRBD1. The receptor comes from a human donor with active COVID-19. The donor label of this sample is uncertain. CDR3: CAWQTGTGPFNEKLFF. CDR3 nucleotide sequence: TGTGCCTGGCAAACCGGGACAGGACCTTTTAATGAAAAACTGTTTTTT.